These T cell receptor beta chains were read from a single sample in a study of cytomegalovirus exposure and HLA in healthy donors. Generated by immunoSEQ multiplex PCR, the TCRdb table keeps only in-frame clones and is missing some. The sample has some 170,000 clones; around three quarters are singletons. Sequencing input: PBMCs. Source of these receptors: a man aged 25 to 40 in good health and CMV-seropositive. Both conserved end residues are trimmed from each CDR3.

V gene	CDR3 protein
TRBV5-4	ASTGQGADTQY
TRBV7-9	ASSATSGGSTDTQY
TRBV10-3	AITAGDSSYNSPLH
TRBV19	ASSVTGLGWSNQPQH
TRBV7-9	ASRGQGFSYNEQF
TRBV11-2	ASSLENRASYT
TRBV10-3	AISEARDKDYGYT
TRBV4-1	ASSRSGQGVGGYT
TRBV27	ASSLSLTGSYEQY
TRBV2	ASSVPSGHLNTGELF
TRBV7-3	ASSVSGVNEQF
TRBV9	ASSVDGGAYEQY
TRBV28	ASSLPGSSGNTIY
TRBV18	ASSPGATEQF
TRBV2	ASICEQY
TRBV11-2	ASTLGPHAGNEQF
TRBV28	ASSPSQGANYGYT
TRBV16	ASSQSRQPQH
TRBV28	ATSPSPYQETQY
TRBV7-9	ASSLNEYGYT
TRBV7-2	ASSPTGGKLF
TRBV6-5	ASRLGGHTGELF
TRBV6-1	ASSESGLGETQY
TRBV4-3	ASSQVWGNTEAF
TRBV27	ASSSQGQVLPYGYT
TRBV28	ATHSAGQPHYGYT
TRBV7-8	ASSEYSGRDRRETQY
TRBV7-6	ASSLGQGAGGYT
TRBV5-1	ASTSLAGVTDTQY
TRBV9	ASSVGPQGTGELF
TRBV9	ASSENAGGDDYGYT
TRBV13	ASSPSSGGPHEQF
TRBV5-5	ASSFSGQTYEQY
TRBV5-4	ASSLSATNEKLF
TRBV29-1	SGLTGPQAYNEQF
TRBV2	ASMRTPRDYEKLF
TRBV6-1	ASSGQGLGTGELF
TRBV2	ASSDMASGERTQY
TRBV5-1	ASSWLAGGTGELF
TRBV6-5	ASSYGVNEKLF
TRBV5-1	ASSFRIQGVNYGYT
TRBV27	ASSLSRADTEAF